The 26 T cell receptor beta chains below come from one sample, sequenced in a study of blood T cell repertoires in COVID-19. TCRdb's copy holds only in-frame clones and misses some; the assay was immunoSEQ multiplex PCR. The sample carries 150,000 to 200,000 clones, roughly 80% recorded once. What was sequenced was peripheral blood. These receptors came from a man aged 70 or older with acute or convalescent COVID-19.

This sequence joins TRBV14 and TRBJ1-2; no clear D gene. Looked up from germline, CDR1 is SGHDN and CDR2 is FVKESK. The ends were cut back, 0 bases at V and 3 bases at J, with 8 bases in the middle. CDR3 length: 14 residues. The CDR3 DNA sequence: TGTGCCAGCAGCCAAGATTGGCTGGACTATGGCTACACCTTC. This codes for CASSQDWLDYGYTF.

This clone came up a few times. The CDR3 reads CSVSQGLGNTIYF. CDR3 in DNA: TGCAGCGTTAGCCAGGGTCTTGGAAACACCATATATTTT. The rearrangement uses TRBV29-1 and TRBJ1-3; maybe TRBD1 (5 bases). This CDR3 comprises 13 residues. Per germline, CDR1 SQVTM and CDR2 ANQGSEA. Trimming shortened V by 5 bases and J by 3 bases, and 11 bases separated the two germline ends.

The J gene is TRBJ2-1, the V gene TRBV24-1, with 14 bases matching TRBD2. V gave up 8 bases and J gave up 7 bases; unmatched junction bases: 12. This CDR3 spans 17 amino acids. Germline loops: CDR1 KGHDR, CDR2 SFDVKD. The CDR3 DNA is TGTGCCACCACATCATCCCTCGGGACTAGCGGGAGAAATGAGCAGTTCTTC. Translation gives CATTSSLGTSGRNEQFF.

This chain's CDR3 is CASSLKLEGAATQYF. The CDR3, as DNA: TGTGCCAGCAGCTTAAAACTGGAGGGCGCGGCGACCCAGTACTTC. This chain uses TRBV11-3 with TRBJ2-5; maybe TRBD2 (6 bases). CDR1 is SGHNT, CDR2 YENEEA, per germline. There are 15 residues in the CDR3. With 2 bases removed from V and 7 bases from J, the gap between germline ends came to 17 bases.

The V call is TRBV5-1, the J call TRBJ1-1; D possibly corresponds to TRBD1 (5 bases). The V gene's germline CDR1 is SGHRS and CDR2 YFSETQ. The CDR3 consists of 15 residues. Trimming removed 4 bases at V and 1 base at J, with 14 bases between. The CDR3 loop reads CASSLQVLPNTEAFF. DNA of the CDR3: TGCGCCAGCAGCCTACAGGTTCTCCCGAACACTGAAGCTTTCTTT.

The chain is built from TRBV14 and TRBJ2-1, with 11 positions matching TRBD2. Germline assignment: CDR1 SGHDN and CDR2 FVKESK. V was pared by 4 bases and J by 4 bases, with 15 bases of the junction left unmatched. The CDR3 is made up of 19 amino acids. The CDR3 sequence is CASSPGPNSGRGMYNEQFF. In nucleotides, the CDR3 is TGTGCCAGCAGCCCCGGGCCCAATAGCGGGAGGGGAATGTACAATGAGCAGTTCTTC.

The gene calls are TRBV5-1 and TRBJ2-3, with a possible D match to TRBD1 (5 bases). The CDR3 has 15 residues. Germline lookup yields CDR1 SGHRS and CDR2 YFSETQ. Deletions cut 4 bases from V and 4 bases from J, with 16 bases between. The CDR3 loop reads CASSPRTQGADTQYF. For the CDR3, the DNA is TGCGCCAGCAGCCCCAGGACCCAGGGCGCAGATACGCAGTATTTT.

The DNA of the CDR3 is TGTGCCAGCACTCTTCAGGGGGCTGGGGGCTACACCTTC. Protein product: CASTLQGAGGYTF. The chain combines TRBV5-4 with TRBJ1-2; 8 positions agree with TRBD1. Germline trimming cut 6 bases from V and 8 bases from J; bases unmatched to any gene: 9. Germline CDR1 reads SGHNT; CDR2 reads YYREEE (reference sequence). This CDR3 has 13 residues.

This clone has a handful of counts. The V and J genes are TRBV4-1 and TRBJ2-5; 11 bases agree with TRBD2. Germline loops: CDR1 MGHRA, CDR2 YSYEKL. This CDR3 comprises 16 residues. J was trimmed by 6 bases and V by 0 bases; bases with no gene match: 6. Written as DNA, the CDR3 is TGCGCCAGCAGCCAAGAAACTAGCGGGAGCACGAAGACCCAGTACTTC. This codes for CASSQETSGSTKTQYF.

CDR3 amino acids: CASSQGIASPLHF. As DNA, the CDR3 is TGCGCCAGCAGTCAGGGGATAGCTTCACCCCTCCACTTT. The V gene is TRBV10-1, the J gene TRBJ1-6; a weak D match, TRBD1 (6 bases). Germline assignment: CDR1 WNHNN and CDR2 SYGVQD (reference sequence). This CDR3 region has 13 residues. V was shortened by 5 bases and J by 9 bases, with 11 bases between the two germline ends.

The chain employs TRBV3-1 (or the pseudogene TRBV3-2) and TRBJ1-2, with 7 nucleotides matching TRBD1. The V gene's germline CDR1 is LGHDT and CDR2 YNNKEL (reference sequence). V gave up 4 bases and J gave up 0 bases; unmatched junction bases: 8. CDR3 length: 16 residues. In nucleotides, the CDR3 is TGTGCCAGCAGCCGGCAACCGACAGGGCCTAACTATGGCTACACCTTC. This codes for CASSRQPTGPNYGYTF.

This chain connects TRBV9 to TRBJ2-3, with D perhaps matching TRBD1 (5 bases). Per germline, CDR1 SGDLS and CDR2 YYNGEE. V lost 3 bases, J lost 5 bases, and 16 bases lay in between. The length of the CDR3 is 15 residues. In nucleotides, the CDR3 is TGTGCCAGCAGCGGGGGTAGCCCAGGGCGAGATACGCAGTATTTT. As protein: CASSGGSPGRDTQYF.

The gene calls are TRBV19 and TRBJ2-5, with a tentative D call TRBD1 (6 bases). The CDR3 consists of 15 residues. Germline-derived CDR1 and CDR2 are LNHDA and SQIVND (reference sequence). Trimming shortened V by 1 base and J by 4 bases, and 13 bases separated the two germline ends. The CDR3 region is CASSIVDRGSETQYF. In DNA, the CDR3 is TGTGCCAGTAGTATAGTTGATAGGGGGTCAGAGACCCAGTACTTC.

The CDR3 sequence is CASSFPSGTGGQETQYF. The CDR3 DNA sequence: TGCGCCAGCAGCTTCCCATCCGGGACAGGGGGCCAAGAGACCCAGTACTTC. The chain recombines TRBV5-1 with TRBJ2-5, with 11 bases lining up with TRBD1. CDR1 SGHRS and CDR2 YFSETQ come from the germline V gene. The V and J ends lost 2 bases and 1 base, in that order; junction bases with no gene match: 7. This CDR3 region has 17 residues.

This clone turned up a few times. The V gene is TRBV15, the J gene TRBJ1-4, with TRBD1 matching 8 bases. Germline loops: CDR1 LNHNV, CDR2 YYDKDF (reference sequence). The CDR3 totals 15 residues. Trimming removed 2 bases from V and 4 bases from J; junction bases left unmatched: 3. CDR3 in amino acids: CATSRRQGINEKLFF. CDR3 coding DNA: TGTGCCACCAGCAGAAGACAGGGGATTAATGAAAAACTGTTTTTT.

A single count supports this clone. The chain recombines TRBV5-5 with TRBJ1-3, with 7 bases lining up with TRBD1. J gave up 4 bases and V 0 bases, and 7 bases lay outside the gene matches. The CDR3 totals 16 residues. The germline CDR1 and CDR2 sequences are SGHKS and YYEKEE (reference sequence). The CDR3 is CASSLAWTGAGNTIYF. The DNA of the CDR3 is TGTGCCAGCAGCTTGGCTTGGACAGGAGCGGGAAACACCATATATTTT.

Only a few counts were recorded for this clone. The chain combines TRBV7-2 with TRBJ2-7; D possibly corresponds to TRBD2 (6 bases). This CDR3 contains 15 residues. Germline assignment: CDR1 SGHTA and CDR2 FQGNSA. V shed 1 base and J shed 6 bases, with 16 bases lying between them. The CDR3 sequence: CASSLVGGRSREQYF. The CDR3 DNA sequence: TGTGCCAGCAGCTTAGTCGGGGGACGATCTCGCGAGCAGTACTTC.

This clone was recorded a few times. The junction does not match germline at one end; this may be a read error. The CDR3 spells CASNEFGGTSYEQYF. CDR3 bases: TGTGCCAGCAATGAATTTGGGGGCACCTCCTACGAGCAGTACTTC. This rearrangement joins TRBV2 to TRBJ2-7, with D perhaps matching TRBD1 (6 bases). The germline V gene has CDR1 SNHLY and CDR2 FYNNEI. The CDR3 consists of 15 residues.

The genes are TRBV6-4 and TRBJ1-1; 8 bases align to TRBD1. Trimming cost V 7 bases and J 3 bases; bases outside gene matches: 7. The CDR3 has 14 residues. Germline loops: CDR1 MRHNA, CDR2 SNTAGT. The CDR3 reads CASKKTGDHTEAFF. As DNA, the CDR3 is TGTGCCAGCAAGAAGACAGGGGACCACACTGAAGCTTTCTTT.

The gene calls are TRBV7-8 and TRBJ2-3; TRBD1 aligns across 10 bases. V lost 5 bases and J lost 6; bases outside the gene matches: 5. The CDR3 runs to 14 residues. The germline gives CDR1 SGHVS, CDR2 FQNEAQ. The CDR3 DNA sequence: TGTGCCAGCAGCCCGGACAGGGGGAGGGATACGCAGTATTTT. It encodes CASSPDRGRDTQYF.

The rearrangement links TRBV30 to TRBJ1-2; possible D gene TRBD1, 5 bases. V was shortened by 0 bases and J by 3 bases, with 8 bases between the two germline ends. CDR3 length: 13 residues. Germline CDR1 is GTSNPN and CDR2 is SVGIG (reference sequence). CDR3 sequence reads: CAWSVRGDYGYTF. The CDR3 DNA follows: TGTGCCTGGAGTGTACGGGGGGACTATGGCTACACCTTC.

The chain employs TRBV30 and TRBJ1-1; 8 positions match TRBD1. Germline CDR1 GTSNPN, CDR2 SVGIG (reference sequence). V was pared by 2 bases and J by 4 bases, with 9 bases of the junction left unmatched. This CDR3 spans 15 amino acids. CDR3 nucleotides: TGTGCCTGGAGTCTATGGACAGGGCGGGCCACTGAAGCTTTCTTT. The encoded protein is CAWSLWTGRATEAFF.

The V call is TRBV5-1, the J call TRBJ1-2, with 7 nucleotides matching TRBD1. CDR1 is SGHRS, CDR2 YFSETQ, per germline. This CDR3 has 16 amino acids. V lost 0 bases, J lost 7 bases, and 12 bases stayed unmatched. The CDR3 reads CASSLGNRGIKSGYTF. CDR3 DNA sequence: TGCGCCAGCAGCTTGGGAAACAGGGGAATAAAGTCTGGCTACACCTTC.

The CDR3 protein is CASSRQGGGGTF. The CDR3 nucleotides read TGTGCCAGCAGCCGACAGGGGGGTGGGGGCACCTTC. V and J are TRBV3-1 (or the pseudogene TRBV3-2) and TRBJ1-2, with 9 bases aligning to TRBD1. This CDR3 is built from 12 residues. Germline trimming cut 4 bases from V and 13 bases from J; bases unmatched to any gene: 7. The germline CDR1 and CDR2 sequences are LGHDT and YNNKEL (reference sequence).

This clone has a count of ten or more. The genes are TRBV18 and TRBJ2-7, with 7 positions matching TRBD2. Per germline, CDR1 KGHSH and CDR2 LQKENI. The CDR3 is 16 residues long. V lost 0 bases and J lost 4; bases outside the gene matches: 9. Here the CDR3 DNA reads TGTGCCAGCTCACCACCAGGCGGGAGAAGGCTATACGAGCAGTACTTC. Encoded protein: CASSPPGGRRLYEQYF.

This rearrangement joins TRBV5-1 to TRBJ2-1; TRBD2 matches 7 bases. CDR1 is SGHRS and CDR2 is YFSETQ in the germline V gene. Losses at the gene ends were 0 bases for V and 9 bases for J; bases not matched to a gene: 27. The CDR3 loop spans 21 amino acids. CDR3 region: CASSLAGSGGLPGRDHTEQFF. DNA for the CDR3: TGCGCCAGCAGCTTGGCCGGGTCGGGGGGTCTCCCGGGCCGGGACCACACTGAGCAGTTCTTC.